Listed here are 8 T cell receptor beta chains from one sample, sequenced in a study of T cell responses to AZD1222 COVID-19 vaccine (dated by TCRdb to about 2021). The library was generated by the immunoSEQ multiplex PCR assay. This immuneACCESS table, as held by TCRdb, lists in-frame sequences with V and J called but not all clones. Of the missing ones, under half trace to an unresolved V gene in checked studies; the others have no known cause. The sample table lists 150,000 to 180,000 clones, around 90% of them with a count of one. The ten top clones hold 15% to 20% of the sample. The sample's time point, from its label and the paper: baseline before first vaccination. The sample consisted of peripheral blood, taken on day 0 of AZD1222 vaccination. All receptors come from an adult in good health.

The gene calls are TRBV18 and TRBJ1-5; no firm D call. CDR1 and CDR2 (germline): KGHSH, LQKENI. Trimming stripped 2 bases from V and 1 base from J, with 6 bases between. This CDR3 is 14 amino acids long. The DNA of the CDR3 is TGTGCCAGCTCACCAAAGGAAAGCAATCAGCCCCAGCATTTT. Translated: CASSPKESNQPQHF.

This clone has a single count. This chain joins TRBV6-5 and TRBJ2-7; 14 bases agree with TRBD2. The V and J ends lost 5 bases and 9 bases, in that order; junction bases with no gene match: 9. This CDR3 contains 15 residues. Per the germline V gene, CDR1 is MNHEY and CDR2 is SVGAGI. CDR3 loop: CASSRVGLAGGRQYF. CDR3 coding DNA: TGTGCCAGCAGTAGGGTAGGACTAGCGGGAGGACGGCAGTACTTC.

This clone occurred a few times. The CDR3 bases are TGTGCCAGCAGCTTGTATGAAAGCGAAGAGACCCAGTACTTC. Translation: CASSLYESEETQYF. The V call is TRBV5-8, the J call TRBJ2-5; D is ambiguous. Germline V CDR1 and CDR2: SGHTS, YDEGEE. This CDR3 comprises 14 residues. Deletions cut 1 base from V and 3 bases from J, with 10 bases between.

The chain has TRBV9 and TRBJ1-4; TRBD1 is a possible D gene (6 bases). The V gene's germline CDR1 is SGDLS and CDR2 YYNGEE. The CDR3 runs 14 residues. Trimming shortened V by 1 base and J by 4 bases, and 8 bases separated the two germline ends. The CDR3 nucleotides read TGTGCCAGCAGCGTACAGGGGCGTAATGAAAAACTGTTTTTT. It translates to CASSVQGRNEKLFF. The whole variable domain, filled in from reference TRBV9 and TRBJ1-4, reads DSGVTQTPKHLITATGQRVTLRCSPRSGDLSVYWYQQSLDQGLQFLIQYYNGEERAKGNILERFSAQQFPDLHSELNLSSLELGDSALYFCASSVQGRNEKLFFGSGTQLSVL.

The genes are TRBV6-5 and TRBJ1-1; TRBD1 matches 9 bases. Germline assignment: CDR1 MNHEY and CDR2 SVGAGI. V was pared by 0 bases and J by 4 bases, with 3 bases of the junction left unmatched. The CDR3 is 15 residues long. This CDR3 reads CASSYSIQGATEAFF. In DNA, the CDR3 is TGTGCCAGCAGTTACTCGATACAGGGGGCCACTGAAGCTTTCTTT.

The genes are TRBV7-8 and TRBJ1-1, with D possibly being TRBD1 (6 bases). There are 17 residues in the CDR3. V dropped 5 bases and J dropped 0 bases, with 19 bases sitting between them. Germline loops: CDR1 SGHVS, CDR2 FQNEAQ. The CDR3 sequence: CASSPLAGDKMNTEAFF. CDR3 DNA sequence: TGTGCCAGCAGCCCCCTGGCAGGGGATAAAATGAACACTGAAGCTTTCTTT.

The chain employs TRBV2 and TRBJ1-1; D call uncertain. This CDR3 is built from 13 residues. Trimming took off 0 bases at V and 11 bases at J, with 13 bases between the two ends. Per germline, CDR1 SNHLY and CDR2 FYNNEI. The CDR3 is CASSEARQARAFF. In DNA form, the CDR3 reads TGTGCCAGCAGTGAAGCAAGGCAGGCCAGGGCTTTCTTT.

The rearrangement uses TRBV7-2 and TRBJ1-5; 7 positions agree with TRBD1. Germline CDR1 is SGHTA and CDR2 is FQGNSA. The CDR3 is made up of 15 amino acids. The ends lost 5 bases at V and 7 bases at J; junction bases unmatched: 11. CDR3 nucleotide sequence: TGTGCCAGCAGCGCCACAGGGGACCTGAGGCAGCCCCAGCATTTT. Encoded protein: CASSATGDLRQPQHF.